The 27 T cell receptor beta chains reported below all come from one sample, sequenced in a study of identical twins. TCRdb called the 5' RACE reads again in MiXCR, with one record for every CDR3 protein. Of 500,000 to 700,000 distinct CDR3 sequences in the sample, 7.1% are singletons; the top ten hold approximately 1.5%. The data also belong to a second study, concerning yellow fever vaccine responses in identical twins.

The sample taken for sequencing was PBMCs. These receptor sequences come from a woman under 30 in good health.

The sample holds a few counts of this clonotype. The genes are TRBV20-1 and TRBJ1-2; no reliable D call. CDR3 length equals 11 residues. Germline V gene sequence: CDR1 DFQATT, CDR2 SNEGSKA (reference sequence). The V gene lost 6 bases and the J gene lost 6 bases, with 11 bases spanning the gap. The CDR3 is CSARTQDGYTF. DNA for the CDR3: TGCAGTGCAAGAACTCAGGATGGCTACACCTTC.

This clonotype turned up a few times. The chain couples TRBV15 to TRBJ2-5; 7 bases map to TRBD2. The CDR3 has 12 amino acids. Germline CDR1 is LNHNV and CDR2 is YYDKDF (reference sequence). With V trimmed by 8 bases and J by 5 bases, 5 bases remained unmatched. CDR3 sequence reads: CATQRDLETQYF. The DNA of the CDR3 is TGTGCCACCCAGCGGGATTTGGAGACCCAGTACTTC.

This chain uses TRBV20-1 with TRBJ2-3; unclear D gene. Germline V gene sequence: CDR1 DFQATT, CDR2 SNEGSKA (reference sequence). The CDR3 runs to 11 residues. CDR3 nucleotides: TGCATGGCGGAAAGCACAGATACGCAGTATTTT. Translated: CMAESTDTQYF.

This clonotype was observed many times. The chain has TRBV6-1 and TRBJ1-1; D might be TRBD1 (6 bases). V was trimmed by 5 bases and J by 2 bases, leaving 12 bases between them. The length of the CDR3 is 14 residues. CDR1 MNHNS and CDR2 SASEGT come from the germline V gene. The CDR3 here is CASSPTGDNTEAFF. The DNA of the CDR3 is TGTGCCAGCAGTCCGACAGGAGATAACACTGAAGCTTTCTTT.

There are many counts of this clonotype. The chain links TRBV20-1 to TRBJ2-7; 8 nucleotides agree with TRBD2. Germline V gene sequence: CDR1 DFQATT, CDR2 SNEGSKA (reference sequence). The J segment lost 4 bases and the V segment lost 0 bases, leaving 8 bases of the junction unmatched. The CDR3 sequence is 15 residues long. The CDR3 spells CSARDPSAGGYEQYV. The CDR3 DNA follows: TGCAGTGCTAGAGATCCCTCCGCGGGGGGTTACGAGCAGTACGTC.

There are a few counts of this clonotype. The chain links TRBV28 to TRBJ1-5; 8 positions agree with TRBD1. The V gene end was trimmed by 5 bases and the J gene end by 7 bases; junction bases not matched to a gene: 13. The germline V gene encodes CDR1 MDHEN and CDR2 SYDVKM. The CDR3 has 16 residues. CDR3 amino acids: CASSPRQGRPLQPQHF. The CDR3 DNA reads TGTGCCAGCAGTCCCAGACAGGGGCGACCGTTGCAGCCCCAGCATTTT.

This clonotype was picked up many times. This sequence joins TRBV7-9 and TRBJ2-5; D may be TRBD1 (6 bases). Trimming removed 3 bases from V and 2 bases from J, with 10 bases in between. The germline gives CDR1 SEHNR, CDR2 FQNEAQ (reference sequence). The CDR3 sequence is 14 residues long. As DNA, the CDR3 is TGTGCCAGCAGCTTTAGGACAGTTCAAGAGACCCAGTACTTC. It specifies CASSFRTVQETQYF.

The table lists this clonotype with many counts. J is TRBJ2-1 and V is TRBV5-1; D gene uncertain. The CDR3 is 15 residues long. With 4 bases removed from V and 0 bases from J, the gap between germline ends came to 11 bases. In germline, CDR1 is SGHRS, CDR2 YFSETQ. The CDR3 protein is CASSHPSSSYNEQFF. CDR3 sequence (DNA): TGCGCCAGCAGCCACCCCTCCAGCTCCTACAATGAGCAGTTCTTC.

This clonotype has more than one count but fewer than ten. CDR3 nucleotide sequence: TGTGCCAGCAATATGGGGGGAATCTACGAGCAGTACTTC. Its translation: CASNMGGIYEQYF. The V and J genes are TRBV12-3 or TRBV12-4 and TRBJ2-7; a weak D match, TRBD2 (6 bases). Trimming left V 7 bases short and J 3 bases short, with 13 bases between. The CDR3 sequence is 13 residues long.

This clonotype has a count of ten or more. This chain links TRBV3-1 with TRBJ2-1; 10 bases map to TRBD2. V shed 1 base and J 3 bases; nucleotides not matched to a gene: 3. Per the germline V gene, CDR1 is LGHDT and CDR2 is YNNKEL (reference sequence). CDR3 size: 16 residues. Here the CDR3 DNA reads TGTGCCAGCAGCCAAGCTAGCGGGGGTGTCTACAATGAGCAGTTCTTC. Protein: CASSQASGGVYNEQFF.

V gene TRBV27 combines with J gene TRBJ2-7; D call uncertain. CDR1 and CDR2 (germline): MNHEY, SMNVEV (reference sequence). V shed 6 bases and J shed 6 bases, with 21 bases lying between them. The CDR3 runs to 15 residues. The chain's CDR3 is CASRTTRGPGPEQYF. CDR3 coding DNA: TGTGCCAGCAGAACCACTCGCGGCCCCGGCCCCGAGCAGTACTTC.

This clonotype has just a few counts. The J gene is TRBJ2-7, the V gene TRBV20-1; 12 nucleotides line up with TRBD2. CDR1 is DFQATT, CDR2 SNEGSKA, per germline (reference sequence). CDR3 length equals 18 residues. The V gene end was trimmed by 0 bases and the J gene end by 2 bases; junction bases not matched to a gene: 11. The CDR3 coding sequence is TGCAGTGCTAGAGATAGCGGAACTAGCGGGGGGCAGACCTACGAGCAGTACGTC. Translation: CSARDSGTSGGQTYEQYV.

This clonotype was picked up a small number of times. This rearrangement joins TRBV5-1 to TRBJ2-6; the D is unclear. CDR1 is SGHRS and CDR2 is YFSETQ in the germline V gene. Trimming took 2 bases from V and 4 from J, leaving 7 bases between them. The CDR3 contains 14 residues. The CDR3 sequence is CASSFLSGANVLTF. In DNA form, the CDR3 reads TGCGCCAGCAGCTTTCTCTCCGGGGCCAACGTCCTGACTTTC. Full variable domain (rest looked up from reference TRBV5-1 and TRBJ2-6): KAGVTQTPRYLIKTRGQQVTLSCSPISGHRSVSWYQQTPGQGLQFLFEYFSETQRNKGNFPGRFSGRQFSNSRSEMNVSTLELGDSALYLCASSFLSGANVLTFGAGSRLTVL.

The chain links TRBV18 to TRBJ2-1, with TRBD2 matching over 9 bases. Losses at the gene ends were 6 bases for V and 8 bases for J; bases not matched to a gene: 11. Germline-derived CDR1 and CDR2 are KGHSH and LQKENI. CDR3 size: 15 residues. The CDR3 reads CASSPGGLAGYEQFF. For the CDR3, the DNA is TGTGCCAGCTCGCCGGGAGGTCTAGCGGGATATGAGCAGTTCTTC.

The table lists this clonotype with many counts. The V call is TRBV7-9, the J call TRBJ2-3; 7 bases map to TRBD2. Germline CDR1 and CDR2: SEHNR and FQNEAQ (reference sequence). V trimming: 0 bases; J trimming: 1 base; junction bases outside the gene matches: 7. This CDR3 spans 17 amino acids. Here the CDR3 reads CASSLAAGLVGTDTQYF. For the CDR3, the DNA is TGTGCCAGCAGCTTAGCCGCAGGACTAGTGGGCACAGATACGCAGTATTTT. Full variable domain (outside the CDR3, taken from reference TRBV7-9 and TRBJ2-3): DTGVSQNPRHKITKRGQNVTFRCDPISEHNRLYWYRQTLGQGPEFLTYFQNEAQLEKSRLLSDRFSAERPKGSFSTLEIQRTEQGDSAMYLCASSLAAGLVGTDTQYFGPGTRLTVL.

This clonotype was seen a handful of times. V is TRBV7-6 and J is TRBJ2-2; D remains ambiguous. The CDR3 contains 13 residues. V was shortened by 11 bases and J by 4 bases, with 14 bases between the two germline ends. Per the germline V gene, CDR1 is SGHVS and CDR2 is FNYEAQ. The DNA for the CDR3 is TGTGCCGTACTGTTAGGGCCCACCGGGGAGCTGTTTTTT. Its protein product is CAVLLGPTGELFF.

This clonotype was counted at least ten times. The gene calls are TRBV11-3 and TRBJ2-3, with TRBD2 as a possible D gene (6 bases). Trimming removed 4 bases at V and 2 bases at J, with 13 bases between. This CDR3 has 15 amino acids. Per the germline V gene, CDR1 is SGHNT and CDR2 is YENEEA. CDR3 sequence reads: CASSSWDFSTDTQYF. CDR3 nucleotides: TGTGCCAGCAGCTCCTGGGACTTTTCCACAGATACGCAGTATTTT.

This chain links TRBV27 with TRBJ2-7, with 10 bases lining up with TRBD1. CDR3 length: 16 amino acids. Germline V gene data show CDR1 as MNHEY and CDR2 as SMNVEV (reference sequence). V gave up 3 bases and J gave up 6 bases; unmatched junction bases: 11. CDR3 in amino acids: CASSFNGQGGIGEQYF. For the CDR3, the DNA is TGTGCCAGCAGTTTCAACGGACAGGGGGGGATCGGCGAGCAGTACTTC.

This chain links TRBV10-3 with TRBJ1-2, with D maybe TRBD1 (5 bases). The CDR3 has 14 residues. Germline values: CDR1 ENHRY, CDR2 SYGVKD. V dropped 4 bases and J dropped 2 bases, with 11 bases sitting between them. The CDR3 sequence: CAISGRGSNYGYTF. In DNA, the CDR3 is TGTGCCATCAGTGGTAGGGGATCCAACTATGGCTACACCTTC.

This clonotype was recorded a few times. The chain combines TRBV12-3 or TRBV12-4 with TRBJ2-4; 7 nucleotides agree with TRBD1. The length of the CDR3 is 16 residues. The ends lost 6 bases at V and 1 base at J; junction bases unmatched: 9. CDR3 DNA sequence: TGTGCCAGCAGCCAAGACAGGGTCTTCGCCAAAAACATTCAGTACTTC. Residues: CASSQDRVFAKNIQYF.

This clonotype has a count of ten or more. This chain connects TRBV5-4 to TRBJ2-1; 7 bases agree with TRBD2. Trimming took 1 base from V and 3 from J; bases not matched to a gene: 4. From germline, CDR1 is SGHNT and CDR2 YYREEE (reference sequence). The CDR3 runs to 15 residues. The CDR3 DNA reads as TGTGCCAGCAGCTTGCCCGGGGGGAACTACAATGAGCAGTTCTTC. Protein product: CASSLPGGNYNEQFF. Full variable domain (outside the CDR3, taken from reference TRBV5-4 and TRBJ2-1): ETGVTQSPTHLIKTRGQQVTLRCSSQSGHNTVSWYQQALGQGPQFIFQYYREEENGRGNFPPRFSGLQFPNYSSELNVNALELDDSALYLCASSLPGGNYNEQFFGPGTRLTVL.

V usage is TRBV7-9 and J usage is TRBJ2-1, with D unclear. The CDR3 loop spans 12 amino acids. The V end was cut by 6 bases, the J end by 6 bases, with 9 bases between. The germline gives CDR1 SEHNR, CDR2 FQNEAQ (reference sequence). The CDR3 protein is CASSDVSNEQFF. CDR3 sequence (DNA): TGTGCCAGCAGTGACGTATCCAATGAGCAGTTCTTC.

This clonotype came up many times. This chain links TRBV10-3 with TRBJ1-1; D gene uncertain. This CDR3 contains 14 residues. Deletions cut 4 bases from V and 4 bases from J, with 13 bases between. Germline V gives CDR1 ENHRY, CDR2 SYGVKD. In DNA, the CDR3 is TGTGCCATCAGTGGCCGGGAGGGTGGCACTGAAGCTTTCTTT. It yields the protein CAISGREGGTEAFF.

The V and J genes are TRBV9 and TRBJ1-1; D not resolved. The V gene's germline CDR1 is SGDLS and CDR2 YYNGEE. The ends were cut back, 4 bases at V and 0 bases at J, with 13 bases in the middle. CDR3 length equals 15 residues. CDR3 residues: CASSLRPSMNTEAFF. CDR3 nucleotide sequence: TGTGCCAGCAGCTTACGACCGTCGATGAACACTGAAGCTTTCTTT.

This clonotype was seen a few times. This rearrangement joins TRBV12-3 or TRBV12-4 to TRBJ1-1; D call uncertain. V was trimmed by 2 bases and J by 0 bases, leaving 10 bases between them. The CDR3 is 15 residues long. CDR3 sequence: CASSLIGTLNTEAFF. DNA for the CDR3: TGTGCCAGCAGTTTAATTGGCACCCTGAACACTGAAGCTTTCTTT.

Ten or more counts support this clonotype. V and J are TRBV7-8 and TRBJ2-1, with D unclear. The length of the CDR3 is 16 residues. Germline loops: CDR1 SGHVS, CDR2 FQNEAQ. Trimming cost V 3 bases and J 8 bases, with 20 bases left between them. CDR3 protein: CASSFRALFTPDEQFF. In DNA form, the CDR3 reads TGTGCCAGCAGCTTTCGGGCTCTTTTCACCCCAGATGAGCAGTTCTTC.

The table lists this clonotype with a few counts. The gene calls are TRBV6-5 and TRBJ2-2; D is ambiguous. This CDR3 region has 11 residues. Germline lookup yields CDR1 MNHEY and CDR2 SVGAGI. The V end lost 6 bases, the J end lost 8 bases, and 7 bases lay between the germline ends. CDR3 DNA: TGTGCCAGCAGCCACGGTGGGGAGCTGTTTTTT. Protein: CASSHGGELFF.